This passage covers 22 T cell receptor beta chains from one sample sequenced in a study of shared clonotypes between healthy human individuals (TCRdb year 2020). The protocol used for the library was the immunoSEQ multiplex PCR assay. TCRdb obtained this table from immuneACCESS and retained in-frame rearrangements with V and J assigned. These tables miss some clones; where compared with another copy, unresolved V genes account for less than half of the shortfall, and the remainder is unexplained. The sample records roughly 2,500,000 clones, under 95% of which are singletons. Roughly 0.36% of the sample is taken by the ten largest. Source material: naive CD4+ T cells from PBMCs. Taken with the paper, the label for cell subset or site translates to: CD45RA+ positively selected. Receptor source: a man between 18 and 29 years old in good health. Some clones in this sample may be carry-over from other donors' samples.

V is TRBV27 and J is TRBJ2-1; 9 bases are a match to TRBD2. J lost 6 bases, V lost 3 bases, and 12 bases had no gene match. This CDR3 comprises 17 residues. Germline loops: CDR1 MNHEY, CDR2 SMNVEV (reference sequence). CDR3 sequence: CASSLTLAGAEGNEQFF. The CDR3, as DNA: TGTGCCAGCAGTTTGACGTTAGCGGGAGCTGAAGGCAATGAGCAGTTCTTC.

The chain joins TRBV4-3 to TRBJ2-2, with TRBD2 identical over 8 bases. J gave up 5 bases and V 2 bases, and 4 bases lay outside the gene matches. CDR1 is LGHNA, CDR2 YSLEER, per germline. The CDR3 length is 15 residues. CDR3 sequence (DNA): TGCGCCAGCAGCCAATTAGCGGGAAGGACCGGGGAGCTGTTTTTT. Amino acid sequence: CASSQLAGRTGELFF.

The chain uses TRBV5-1 and TRBJ2-7, with D tentatively TRBD2 (6 bases). The ends were cut back, 5 bases at V and 7 bases at J, with 22 bases in the middle. Germline CDR1 reads SGHRS; CDR2 reads YFSETQ. The CDR3 covers 15 residues. CDR3 bases: TGCGCCAGCAGTTATGCCGGGGGAGGAGATGGGGAGCAGTACTTC. Protein: CASSYAGGGDGEQYF.

The genes are TRBV5-4 and TRBJ2-7; 9 bases line up with TRBD2. CDR3 length: 14 amino acids. The ends lost 0 bases at V and 6 bases at J; junction bases unmatched: 4. Per the germline V gene, CDR1 is SGHNT and CDR2 is YYREEE (reference sequence). CDR3 in DNA: TGTGCCAGCAGCTTGGGCGGGAGGGTGAGCGAGCAGTACTTC. Protein product: CASSLGGRVSEQYF.

V is TRBV11-2 and J is TRBJ2-7; the D is unclear. The CDR3 sequence is 15 residues long. The V gene lost 5 bases and the J gene lost 2 bases, with 16 bases spanning the gap. The germline V gene has CDR1 SGHAT and CDR2 FQNNGV. As DNA, the CDR3 is TGTGCCAGCAGCCCCCAGCCGGGCAGTACCTACGAGCAGTACTTC. This gives the protein CASSPQPGSTYEQYF.

The chain uses TRBV7-4 and TRBJ2-5; D may be TRBD1 (5 bases). The end of the DNA fits TRBJ2-7 better, so the J call may be wrong. CDR3 size: 13 residues. Germline V gives CDR1 SGHVT, CDR2 SQSDAQ. The CDR3 region is CASSLGTPCEQYF. The CDR3 DNA is TGTGCCAGCAGCTTAGGGACACCGTGCGAGCAGTACTTC.

As for this clone: The sample carries other DNA sequences with the same CDR3. The chain carries TRBV7-9 and TRBJ2-5; D is unclear. Germline V gene data show CDR1 as SEHNR and CDR2 as FQNEAQ (reference sequence). Trimming stripped 1 base from V and 4 bases from J, with 4 bases between. The CDR3 consists of 12 residues. CDR3 nucleotide sequence: TGTGCCAGCAGCTTAGTTGGAGAGACCCAGTACTTC. Encoded protein: CASSLVGETQYF.

The V gene is TRBV28, the J gene TRBJ2-1, with 8 bases fitting TRBD1. CDR3 size: 13 residues. Germline V CDR1 and CDR2: MDHEN, SYDVKM. With V trimmed by 8 bases and J by 2 bases, 2 bases remained unmatched. CDR3 protein: CASRQGTYNEQFF. The CDR3 DNA sequence: TGTGCCAGCCGACAGGGGACCTACAATGAGCAGTTCTTC.

This clone was recorded only once. The same CDR3 can be traced to other DNA sequences in this sample. The gene calls are TRBV7-9 and TRBJ2-5; TRBD1 might be the D (5 bases). Trimming cost V 5 bases and J 4 bases, with 8 bases left between them. CDR3 length: 12 amino acids. Germline V gives CDR1 SEHNR, CDR2 FQNEAQ (reference sequence). CDR3 amino acids: CASSPRGETQYF. The CDR3 DNA follows: TGTGCCAGCAGCCCTAGGGGAGAGACCCAGTACTTC.

J is TRBJ2-5 and V is TRBV10-3; 7 bases align to TRBD1. This CDR3 has 14 amino acids. Unmatched junction bases numbered 8, after V lost 5 bases and J lost 5 bases. The germline CDR1 and CDR2 sequences are ENHRY and SYGVKD. CDR3 in DNA: TGTGCCATCAGTCGGACAGGTATAGGGGAGACCCAGTACTTC. It translates to CAISRTGIGETQYF.

The chain links TRBV15 to TRBJ2-7, with 14 bases aligning to TRBD2. V shed 5 bases, J shed 8 bases, and the junction held 2 bases outside the gene matches. CDR3 length: 13 residues. Per the germline V gene, CDR1 is LNHNV and CDR2 is YYDKDF (reference sequence). This CDR3 is CATSGTSGRKQYF. CDR3 nucleotide sequence: TGTGCCACCAGCGGGACTAGCGGGAGAAAGCAGTACTTC.

V is TRBV6-1 and J is TRBJ2-7; 8 nucleotides match TRBD1. V dropped 6 bases and J dropped 3; count of bases not matched to a gene: 10. CDR1 is MNHNS and CDR2 is SASEGT in the germline V gene. The CDR3 runs 15 residues. CDR3 nucleotides: TGTGCCAGCAGCGCATCCGGGACAGGAATCTACGAGCAGTACTTC. This translates into CASSASGTGIYEQYF.

The chain carries TRBV2 and TRBJ2-1, with 16 bases aligning to TRBD2. After removal of 10 bases from V and 7 bases from J, the junction contained 10 bases not matched to a gene. The germline V gene encodes CDR1 SNHLY and CDR2 FYNNEI. CDR3 length: 16 residues. The CDR3 region is CATTRGLAGGPNEQFF. DNA for the CDR3: TGTGCCACCACTCGGGGACTAGCGGGAGGGCCGAATGAGCAGTTCTTC.

This sequence joins TRBV28 and TRBJ2-7; TRBD1 or TRBD2 may be the D gene (5 bases each). Germline values: CDR1 MDHEN, CDR2 SYDVKM. The CDR3 has 11 residues. The V gene lost 8 bases and the J gene lost 2 bases, with 7 bases spanning the gap. CDR3 sequence: CASGDPYEQYF. In DNA, the CDR3 is TGTGCCAGCGGGGACCCCTACGAGCAGTACTTC.

The chain carries TRBV19 and TRBJ2-7; a weak D match, TRBD2 (5 bases). The CDR3 spans 12 residues. Trimming shortened V by 5 bases and J by 0 bases, and 5 bases separated the two germline ends. The germline V gene encodes CDR1 LNHDA and CDR2 SQIVND (reference sequence). CDR3 sequence: CASSEGSYEQYF. The CDR3 nucleotides are TGTGCCAGTAGTGAGGGCTCCTACGAGCAGTACTTC. Together with reference TRBV19 and TRBJ2-7, the CDR3 gives the full variable domain: DGGITQSPKYLFRKEGQNVTLSCEQNLNHDAMYWYRQDPGQGLRLIYYSQIVNDFQKGDIAEGYSVSREKKESFPLTVTSAQKNPTAFYLCASSEGSYEQYFGPGTRLTVT.

The gene calls are TRBV6-1 and TRBJ2-7, with 7 nucleotides matching TRBD1. The V segment lost 3 bases and the J segment 5 bases; nucleotides outside the gene matches: 10. Germline V gene data show CDR1 as MNHNS and CDR2 as SASEGT. This CDR3 is built from 15 residues. The CDR3 nucleotides read TGTGCCAGCAGTGATGGGGGACAGTCTTCCCACGAGCAGTACTTC. It specifies CASSDGGQSSHEQYF.

V and J are TRBV7-2 and TRBJ1-2, with TRBD1 matching over 12 bases. Germline-derived CDR1 and CDR2 are SGHTA and FQGNSA. The junction had 9 bases not matched to a gene; V was cut back by 5 bases and J by 2 bases. The length of the CDR3 is 17 residues. CDR3 bases: TGTGCCAGCAGCCCTTCGGGGACAGGGGGCGGCAACTATGGCTACACCTTC. Protein: CASSPSGTGGGNYGYTF.

This CDR3 is CAWSASAEAFF. The CDR3 nucleotides are TGTGCCTGGAGTGCATCAGCTGAAGCTTTCTTT. The chain has TRBV30 and TRBJ1-1, with D unresolved. Trimming left V 1 base short and J 6 bases short, with 6 bases between. The CDR3 has 11 amino acids. CDR1 and CDR2 (germline): GTSNPN, SVGIG (reference sequence).

This rearrangement joins TRBV29-1 to TRBJ1-3, with no clear D. Germline CDR1 is SQVTM and CDR2 is ANQGSEA. This CDR3 is 12 amino acids long. V lost 3 bases, J lost 5 bases, and 8 bases lay in between. The CDR3 coding sequence is TGCAGCGTTGAGACGCCGAGAAACACCATATATTTT. Protein: CSVETPRNTIYF.

This chain uses TRBV6-5 with TRBJ2-1; either TRBD1 or TRBD2 may fit D (5 bases each). Germline lookup yields CDR1 MNHEY and CDR2 SVGAGI. V dropped 8 bases and J dropped 10 bases, with 12 bases sitting between them. The CDR3 covers 11 residues. Here the CDR3 DNA reads TGTGCCAGCGTCCGGGGCCGGGAGCAGTTCTTC. This encodes CASVRGREQFF.

The CDR3 sequence is CASSSTRSSYNEQFF. In DNA form, the CDR3 reads TGTGCCAGCAGCTCAACTAGGAGCTCCTACAATGAGCAGTTCTTC. The chain links TRBV7-2 to TRBJ2-1, with D perhaps TRBD2 (5 bases). The CDR3 sequence is 15 residues long. V gave up 4 bases and J gave up 0 bases, with 10 bases separating them. Germline V gene sequence: CDR1 SGHTA, CDR2 FQGNSA.

V is TRBV12-5 and J is TRBJ2-5; D may be TRBD2 (6 bases). The V gene lost 5 bases and the J gene lost 4 bases, with 14 bases spanning the gap. This CDR3 region has 14 residues. The germline V gene encodes CDR1 LGHNT and CDR2 FRNRAP. CDR3 region: CASGPGTDGETQYF. CDR3 nucleotide sequence: TGTGCTAGTGGTCCGGGGACTGACGGAGAGACCCAGTACTTC.